The T cell receptor beta chain under discussion was sequenced for a study of blood T cell repertoires in COVID-19. Study summary: Acute and convalescent COVID-19 samples came from the United States, Italy and Spain.

The V end lost 5 bases, the J end lost 4 bases, and 15 bases lay between the germline ends. This CDR3 is built from 15 residues. Looked up from germline, CDR1 is SGHTA and CDR2 is FQGNSA. Source study methods: Reference gene primer amplification in the assay estimated nucleated cell counts. Profiling relied on immunoSEQ multiplex PCR, and the TCRdb table lists in-frame clones only, not all of them. V, J and clone size reflect that table, while D and trimming were determined from the DNA. Of under 400,000 clones listed, roughly 86% are singletons. During active infection, Seattle patients enrolled and were then monitored through disease.

The receptor's source is a woman aged 25 to 39 with COVID-19, enrolled during active disease. The chain couples TRBV7-2 to TRBJ2-1; tentatively, D is TRBD2 (5 bases). Input material: peripheral blood. As DNA, the CDR3 is TGTGCCAGCAGCCAGGTGGGGAGCGCGTACAATGAGCAGTTCTTC. Translation: CASSQVGSAYNEQFF.